This section outlines one T cell receptor (beta chain) sequence together with its context. Its antigen is as yet unknown. Some clones are missing from TCRdb's copy, which holds only in-frame ones; the method was immunoSEQ multiplex PCR. Altogether approximately 73,000 clones are present, more than 80% being singletons, with the ten largest covering under 3.5%. The sample is drawn from a study of OX40 agonist ivuxolimab in advanced cancers. Study-wide points: Doses of 0.1 to 3.0 mg/kg were accompanied by clonal expansion of CD4+ and CD8+ blood T cells by week 6. On average, CD8+ T cells had more expanded clones than CD4+.

V was trimmed by 0 bases and J by 3 bases, leaving 16 bases between them. The CDR3 covers 16 residues. Germline CDR1 is SGDLS and CDR2 is YYNGEE. The chain employs TRBV9 and TRBJ2-7; D is unresolved. Sequencing was performed on CD4+ or CD8+ T cells sorted from blood, taken in a trial of the OX40 agonist ivuxolimab. The receptor was isolated from an adult with an advanced solid tumor such as melanoma, head and neck, liver or kidney cancer. In DNA, the CDR3 is TGTGCCAGCAGCGTAGGGCCGTCGAACTTGAACTACGAGCAGTACTTC. It is translated as CASSVGPSNLNYEQYF.